This paragraph reports one T cell receptor (beta chain). This record belongs to a study of blood T cell repertoires in COVID-19. Across the whole study: Spain, Italy and the United States supplied samples that represented acute and convalescent COVID-19. The analysed material was cDNA or gDNA that came from T cells, B-cell-depleted T cells, or PBMCs.

Under the authors' procedure: For nucleated cells, counts were estimated from reference gene primer amplification. Sequencing was performed with immunoSEQ multiplex PCR; in TCRdb, only in-frame clones are kept and a portion is missing. The V and J calls and clone size come from that table; D and trimming were worked out from the DNA. The repertoire holds approximately 390,000 clones, around 87% seen once, with about 7% in the top ten. This receptor was identified in a man aged 18-30 years with active or convalescent COVID-19. The specimen was peripheral blood.

Here the CDR3 reads CASSPRTSETQYF. CDR3 nucleotides: TGCGCCAGCAGCCCAAGGACTAGCGAGACCCAGTACTTC. The chain uses TRBV4-3 and TRBJ2-5, with 8 positions matching TRBD2. The CDR3 runs 13 residues. Germline trimming cut 4 bases from V and 5 bases from J; bases unmatched to any gene: 3. CDR1 is LGHNA, CDR2 YSLEER, per germline.